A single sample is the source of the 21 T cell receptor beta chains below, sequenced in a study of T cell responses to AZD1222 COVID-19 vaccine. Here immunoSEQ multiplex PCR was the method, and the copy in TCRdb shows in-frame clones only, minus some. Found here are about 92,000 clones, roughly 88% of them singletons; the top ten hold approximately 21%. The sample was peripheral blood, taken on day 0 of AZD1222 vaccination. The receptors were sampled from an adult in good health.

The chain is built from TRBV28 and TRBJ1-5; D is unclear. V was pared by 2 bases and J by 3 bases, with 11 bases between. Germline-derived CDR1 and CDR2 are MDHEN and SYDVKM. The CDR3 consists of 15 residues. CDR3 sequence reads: CASSLVSGYNQPQHF. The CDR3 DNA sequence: TGTGCCAGCAGTTTAGTTTCGGGGTACAATCAGCCCCAGCATTTT.

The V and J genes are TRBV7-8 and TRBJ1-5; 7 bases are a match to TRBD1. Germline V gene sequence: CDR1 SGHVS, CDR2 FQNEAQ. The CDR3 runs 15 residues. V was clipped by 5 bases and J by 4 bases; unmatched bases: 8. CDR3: CASSRRTGLNQPQHF. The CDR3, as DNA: TGTGCCAGCAGCCGAAGGACAGGACTTAATCAGCCCCAGCATTTT.

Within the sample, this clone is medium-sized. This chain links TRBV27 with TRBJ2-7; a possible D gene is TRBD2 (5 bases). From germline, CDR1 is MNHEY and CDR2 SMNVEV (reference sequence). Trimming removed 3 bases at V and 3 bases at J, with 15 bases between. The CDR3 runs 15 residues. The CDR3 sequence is CASSFATGGGYEQYF. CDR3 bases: TGTGCCAGCAGTTTTGCTACTGGTGGAGGCTACGAGCAGTACTTC.

CDR3 residues: CASSRGTSGGAIDEQFF. The DNA for the CDR3 is TGTGCCAGTAGTAGAGGGACTAGCGGGGGGGCTATCGATGAGCAGTTCTTC. J is TRBJ2-1 and V is TRBV19; TRBD2 matches 16 bases. The CDR3 runs to 17 residues. Trimming cost V 4 bases and J 8 bases; bases outside gene matches: 8. Germline CDR1 reads LNHDA; CDR2 reads SQIVND (reference sequence).

The CDR3 spells CASSQRNTGELFF. In nucleotides, the CDR3 is TGTGCCAGCAGCCAAAGGAACACCGGGGAGCTGTTTTTT. The chain couples TRBV7-3 to TRBJ2-2; the D is unclear. The CDR3 is made up of 13 amino acids. CDR1 SGHTA and CDR2 FQGTGA come from the germline V gene. Between the trimmed V and J ends, which lost 5 bases and 1 base, there was a span of 5 bases.

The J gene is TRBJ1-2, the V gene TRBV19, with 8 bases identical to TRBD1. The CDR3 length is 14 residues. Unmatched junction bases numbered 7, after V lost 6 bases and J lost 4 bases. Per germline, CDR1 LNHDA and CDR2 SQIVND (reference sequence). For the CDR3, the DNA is TGTGCCAGTAGCCCAGGGGGCAGGAGCTATGGCTACACCTTC. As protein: CASSPGGRSYGYTF.

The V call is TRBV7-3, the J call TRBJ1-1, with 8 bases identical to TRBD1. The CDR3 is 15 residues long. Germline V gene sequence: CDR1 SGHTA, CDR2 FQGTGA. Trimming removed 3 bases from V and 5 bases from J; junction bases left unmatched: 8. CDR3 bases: TGTGCCAGCAGCTTCGGCGGGACAGGAAAAACTGAAGCTTTCTTT. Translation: CASSFGGTGKTEAFF.

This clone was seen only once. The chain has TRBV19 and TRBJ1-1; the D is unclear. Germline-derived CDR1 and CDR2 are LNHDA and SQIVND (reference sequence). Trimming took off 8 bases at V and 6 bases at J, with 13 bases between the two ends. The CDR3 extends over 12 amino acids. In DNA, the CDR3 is TGTGCCAGTGCGGTCTCGAGGGCTGAAGCTTTCTTT. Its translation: CASAVSRAEAFF.

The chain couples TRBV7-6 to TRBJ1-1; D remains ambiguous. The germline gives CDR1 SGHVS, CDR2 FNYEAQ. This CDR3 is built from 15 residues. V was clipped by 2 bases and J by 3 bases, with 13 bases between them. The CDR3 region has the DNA TGTGCCAGCAGCTTACGTGGGGAATGGGACACTGAAGCTTTCTTT. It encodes CASSLRGEWDTEAFF.

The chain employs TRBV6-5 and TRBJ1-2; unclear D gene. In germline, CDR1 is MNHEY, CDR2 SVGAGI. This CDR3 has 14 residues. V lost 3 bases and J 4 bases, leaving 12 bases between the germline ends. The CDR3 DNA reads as TGTGCCAGCAGTTATCTTCCAAATGGCTATGGCTACACCTTC. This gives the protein CASSYLPNGYGYTF.

The CDR3 DNA reads TGTGCCAGCAGCGTCAACAGGGACTCACCCCTCCACTTT. It is translated as CASSVNRDSPLHF. The chain recombines TRBV9 with TRBJ1-6, with D perhaps matching TRBD1 (6 bases). The CDR3 is 13 residues long. Trimming took off 2 bases at V and 10 bases at J, with 10 bases between the two ends. Germline V gene data show CDR1 as SGDLS and CDR2 as YYNGEE.

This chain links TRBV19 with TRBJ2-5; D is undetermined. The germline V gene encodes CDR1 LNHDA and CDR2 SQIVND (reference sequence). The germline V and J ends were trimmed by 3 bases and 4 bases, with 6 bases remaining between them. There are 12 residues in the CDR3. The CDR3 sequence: CASSIGVETQYF. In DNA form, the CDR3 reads TGTGCCAGTAGTATTGGGGTAGAGACCCAGTACTTC.

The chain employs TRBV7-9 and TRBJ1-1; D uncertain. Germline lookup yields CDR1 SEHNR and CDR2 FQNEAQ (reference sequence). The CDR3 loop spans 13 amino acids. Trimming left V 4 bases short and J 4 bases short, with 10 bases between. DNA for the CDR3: TGTGCCAGCAGCTCCAGGAGGATCACTGAAGCTTTCTTT. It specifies CASSSRRITEAFF.

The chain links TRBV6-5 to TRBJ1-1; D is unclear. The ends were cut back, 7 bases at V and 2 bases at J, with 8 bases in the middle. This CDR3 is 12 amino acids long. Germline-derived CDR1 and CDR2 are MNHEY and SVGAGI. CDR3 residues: CASTSPNTEAFF. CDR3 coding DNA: TGTGCCAGCACCAGCCCTAACACTGAAGCTTTCTTT.

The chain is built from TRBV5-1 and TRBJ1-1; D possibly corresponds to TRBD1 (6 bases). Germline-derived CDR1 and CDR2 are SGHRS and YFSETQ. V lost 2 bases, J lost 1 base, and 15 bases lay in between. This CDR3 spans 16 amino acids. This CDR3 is CASSLTPGQRNTEAFF. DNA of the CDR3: TGCGCCAGCAGCTTAACTCCGGGACAAAGGAACACTGAAGCTTTCTTT.

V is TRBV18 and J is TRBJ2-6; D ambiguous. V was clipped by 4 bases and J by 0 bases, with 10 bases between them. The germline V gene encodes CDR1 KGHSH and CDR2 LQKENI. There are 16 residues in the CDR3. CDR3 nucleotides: TGTGCCAGCTCACTTTACAGTGACTCTGGGGCCAACGTCCTGACTTTC. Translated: CASSLYSDSGANVLTF.

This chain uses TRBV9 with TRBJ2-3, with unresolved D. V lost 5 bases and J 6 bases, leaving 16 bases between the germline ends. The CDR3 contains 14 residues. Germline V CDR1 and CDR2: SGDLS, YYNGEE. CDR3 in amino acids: CASSGVPQGDTQYF. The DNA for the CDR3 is TGTGCCAGCAGTGGGGTGCCGCAAGGGGATACGCAGTATTTT.

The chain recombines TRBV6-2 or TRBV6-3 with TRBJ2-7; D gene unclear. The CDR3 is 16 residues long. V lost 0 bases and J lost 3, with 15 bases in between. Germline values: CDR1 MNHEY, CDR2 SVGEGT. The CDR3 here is CASSYSGIRNRYEQYF. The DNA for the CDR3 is TGTGCCAGCAGTTACTCAGGGATAAGAAACCGCTACGAGCAGTACTTC.

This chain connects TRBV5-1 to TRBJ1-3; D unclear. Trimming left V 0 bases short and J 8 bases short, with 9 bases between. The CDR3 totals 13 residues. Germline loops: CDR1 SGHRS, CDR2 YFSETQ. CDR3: CASSLDRSDTIYF. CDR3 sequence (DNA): TGCGCCAGCAGCTTGGATAGGTCGGACACCATATATTTT.

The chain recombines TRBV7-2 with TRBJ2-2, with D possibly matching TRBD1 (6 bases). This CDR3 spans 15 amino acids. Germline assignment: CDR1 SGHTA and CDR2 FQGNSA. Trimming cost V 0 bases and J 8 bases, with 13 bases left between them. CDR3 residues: CASSLAGHPAGELFF. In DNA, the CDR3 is TGTGCCAGCAGCTTAGCGGGACACCCGGCGGGGGAGCTGTTTTTT.

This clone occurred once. CDR3 DNA sequence: TGTGCCAGCAGTTGGGAGGTGAGGTATGGCTACACCTTC. Protein product: CASSWEVRYGYTF. The chain recombines TRBV2 with TRBJ1-2; D remains ambiguous. V lost 5 bases and J lost 5, with 12 bases in between. The CDR3 has 13 residues. CDR1 SNHLY and CDR2 FYNNEI come from the germline V gene. Full variable domain (remainder filled in from reference TRBV2 and TRBJ1-2): EPEVTQTPSHQVTQMGQEVILRCVPISNHLYFYWYRQILGQKVEFLVSFYNNEISEKSEIFDDQFSVERPDGSNFTLKIRSTKLEDSAMYFCASSWEVRYGYTFGSGTRLTVV.